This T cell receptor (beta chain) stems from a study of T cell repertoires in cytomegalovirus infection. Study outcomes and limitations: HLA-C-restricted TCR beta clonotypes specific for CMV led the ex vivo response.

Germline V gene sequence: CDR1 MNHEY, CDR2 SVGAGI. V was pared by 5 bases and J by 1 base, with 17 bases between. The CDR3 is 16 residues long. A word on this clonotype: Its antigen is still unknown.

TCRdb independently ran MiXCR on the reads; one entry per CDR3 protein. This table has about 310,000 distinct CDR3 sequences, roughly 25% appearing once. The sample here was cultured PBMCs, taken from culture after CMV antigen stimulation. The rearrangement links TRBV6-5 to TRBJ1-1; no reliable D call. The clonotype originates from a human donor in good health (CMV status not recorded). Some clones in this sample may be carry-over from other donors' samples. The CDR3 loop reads CASSQRTPARNTEAFF. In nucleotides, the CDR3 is TGTGCCAGCAGTCAAAGGACTCCCGCTCGGAACACTGAAGCTTTCTTT.